The clone carrying this TCR delta chain showed up just a few times. Its antigen is still unknown. Sequences come from RNA converted to cDNA by reverse transcription. CDR3 amplicons came from multiplex PCR with pooled V-gene forward and constant-region reverse primers. TCRdb reprocessed the multiplex PCR reads through CATT. Among under 85,000 delta-chain clones listed, around 35% were seen once. This sample is drawn from a study of Vδ1+ human thymocytes. Study observations and caveats: Thymic TRG and TRD repertoires appeared highly polyclonal, with Gaussian CDR3 length distributions.

Per the germline V gene, CDR1 is TSWWSYY and CDR2 is QGS. Trimming shortened V by 4 bases and J by 1 base, and 13 bases separated the two germline ends. The CDR3 extends over 15 amino acids. The origin of this receptor is a boy younger than two who had congenital heart surgery. J is TRDJ1 and V is TRDV1; D gene ambiguous. Sequenced material: Vdelta1+ gamma-delta thymocytes from the thymus. Subset reported: FACS-sorted CD3+ TCRalphabeta- TCRVdelta1+ TCRVdelta2- thymocytes. The CDR3 DNA reads TGTGCTCTTGGGGCACAAAGCCCGGTCACCGATAAACTCATCTTT. It encodes CALGAQSPVTDKLIF.